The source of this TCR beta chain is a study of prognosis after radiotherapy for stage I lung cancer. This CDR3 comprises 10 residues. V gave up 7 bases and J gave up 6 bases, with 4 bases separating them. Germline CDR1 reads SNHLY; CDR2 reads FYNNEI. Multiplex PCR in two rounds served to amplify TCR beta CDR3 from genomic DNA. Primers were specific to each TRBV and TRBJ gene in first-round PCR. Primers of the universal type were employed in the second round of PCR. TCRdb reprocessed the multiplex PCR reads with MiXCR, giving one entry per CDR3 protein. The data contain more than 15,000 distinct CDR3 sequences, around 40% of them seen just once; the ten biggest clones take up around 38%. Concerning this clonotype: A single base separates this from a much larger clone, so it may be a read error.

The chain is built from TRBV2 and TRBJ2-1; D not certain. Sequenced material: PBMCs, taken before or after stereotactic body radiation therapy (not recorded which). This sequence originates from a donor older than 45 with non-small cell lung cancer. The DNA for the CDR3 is TGTGCCAGCATGTCCAATGAGCAGTTCTTC. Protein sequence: CASMSNEQFF. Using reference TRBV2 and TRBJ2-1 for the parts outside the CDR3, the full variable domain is EPEVTQTPSHQVTQMGQEVILRCVPISNHLYFYWYRQILGQKVEFLVSFYNNEISEKSEIFDDQFSVERPDGSNFTLKIRSTKLEDSAMYFCASMSNEQFFGPGTRLTVL.